One and the same sample provided the 23 T cell receptor beta chains below, sequenced in a study of blood T cell repertoires in COVID-19. Clones were read by immunoSEQ multiplex PCR, and TCRdb kept only the in-frame ones, dropping some. The sample has more than 60,000 clones, almost 85% seen once. Input material: peripheral blood. The receptors come from a man aged 60-69 years with acute or convalescent COVID-19.

This clone was observed once. The genes are TRBV5-1 and TRBJ1-4; perhaps TRBD1 as D (6 bases). This CDR3 is 14 amino acids long. Germline loops: CDR1 SGHRS, CDR2 YFSETQ. Trimming left V 0 bases short and J 7 bases short, with 10 bases between. The CDR3 spells CASSLGQEPEKLFF. The CDR3 DNA follows: TGCGCCAGCAGCTTGGGACAGGAACCTGAAAAACTGTTTTTT.

The chain links TRBV3-1 (or the pseudogene TRBV3-2) to TRBJ2-3; 8 nucleotides line up with TRBD2. The germline V gene has CDR1 LGHDT and CDR2 YNNKEL (reference sequence). Trimming cost V 4 bases and J 8 bases; bases outside gene matches: 2. CDR3 length: 12 amino acids. Written as DNA, the CDR3 is TGTGCCAGCAGCCCTCGGGGGGGTACGCAGTATTTT. Translation: CASSPRGGTQYF.

The V call is TRBV6-5, the J call TRBJ2-1; 8 bases line up with TRBD2. From germline, CDR1 is MNHEY and CDR2 SVGAGI. V lost 5 bases to trimming and J lost 6 bases; unmatched junction nucleotides: 9. There are 15 residues in the CDR3. The CDR3 here is CASSRKRERGNEQFF. For the CDR3, the DNA is TGTGCCAGCAGTCGGAAGCGGGAGCGGGGCAATGAGCAGTTCTTC.

The V and J genes are TRBV4-2 and TRBJ1-1; D might be TRBD1 (6 bases). CDR1 and CDR2 from the germline V gene are LGHNA and YNFKEQ. The V and J ends lost 3 bases and 10 bases respectively, with 18 bases between them. The CDR3 contains 14 residues. CDR3 nucleotides: TGTGCCAGCAGCCAGTCCTCAGGGGAAGGTGGAGCTTTCTTT. The encoded protein is CASSQSSGEGGAFF.

In DNA, the CDR3 is TGTGCCAGCAGCATCGGACTAGCGGGAGAAGAGACCCAGTACTTC. The encoded protein is CASSIGLAGEETQYF. V is TRBV7-2 and J is TRBJ2-5; 13 bases agree with TRBD2. The CDR3 consists of 15 residues. V trimming: 5 bases; J trimming: 3 bases; junction bases outside the gene matches: 3. Germline V gene sequence: CDR1 SGHTA, CDR2 FQGNSA.

This clone turned up a few times. The chain employs TRBV10-3 and TRBJ2-3; the D gene is possibly TRBD2 (6 bases). V was cut by 4 bases and J by 5 bases, with 16 bases left in between. The length of the CDR3 is 15 residues. From germline, CDR1 is ENHRY and CDR2 SYGVKD. The CDR3 here is CAISAGGEVGDTQYF. CDR3 nucleotide sequence: TGTGCCATCAGTGCCGGAGGGGAGGTCGGAGATACGCAGTATTTT.

The chain employs TRBV5-1 and TRBJ2-2; D not certain. Deletions cut 4 bases from V and 0 bases from J, with 13 bases between. The CDR3 contains 16 residues. Germline CDR1 SGHRS, CDR2 YFSETQ. In DNA form, the CDR3 reads TGCGCCAGCAGCCCTGCGGCGGCACCGAACACCGGGGAGCTGTTTTTT. It codes for CASSPAAAPNTGELFF.

The rearrangement uses TRBV19 and TRBJ1-2; no clear D gene. Germline-derived CDR1 and CDR2 are LNHDA and SQIVND (reference sequence). The CDR3 totals 12 residues. The V end lost 9 bases, the J end lost 3 bases, and 11 bases lay between the germline ends. This chain's CDR3 is CASKDTYYGYTF. The CDR3 nucleotides are TGTGCCAGCAAAGACACCTACTATGGCTACACCTTC.

J is TRBJ1-1 and V is TRBV5-1; D is perhaps TRBD1 (5 bases). Germline V lookup: CDR1 SGHRS, CDR2 YFSETQ. This CDR3 spans 14 amino acids. V was trimmed by 5 bases and J by 5 bases, leaving 16 bases between them. The CDR3 protein is CASSSPGGGTEAFF. Here the CDR3 DNA reads TGCGCCAGCAGTTCGCCCGGGGGAGGGACTGAAGCTTTCTTT.

The sample holds a few counts of this clone. Mismatch with germline at one junction end may stem from a read error. The genes are TRBV7-2 and TRBJ1-1, with a weak D call TRBD1 (6 bases). The germline V gene has CDR1 SGHTA and CDR2 FQGNSA. This CDR3 region has 13 residues. The CDR3 reads CASSSIRDTEAFF. The CDR3 bases are TGTGCCAGCAGCTCAATCCGGGACACAGAAGCTTTCTTT.

J is TRBJ2-1 and V is TRBV5-6; no reliable D call. Germline CDR1 reads SGHDT; CDR2 reads YYEEEE. V was shortened by 3 bases and J by 4 bases, with 14 bases between the two germline ends. The CDR3 totals 15 residues. The CDR3 sequence: CASSSFNRRYNEQFF. CDR3 nucleotides: TGTGCCAGCAGCTCCTTTAATCGGCGGTACAATGAGCAGTTCTTC.

The chain links TRBV5-6 to TRBJ2-1, with TRBD2 identical over 12 bases. The CDR3 length is 17 residues. Germline CDR1 reads SGHDT; CDR2 reads YYEEEE. V lost 5 bases, J lost 4 bases, and 10 bases stayed unmatched. The CDR3 here is CASRFTLAGGPYNEQFF. The CDR3, as DNA: TGTGCCAGCAGGTTCACTCTAGCGGGGGGGCCATACAATGAGCAGTTCTTC.

The chain has TRBV3-1 (or the pseudogene TRBV3-2) and TRBJ1-2, with D possibly matching TRBD1 (6 bases). Germline-derived CDR1 and CDR2 are LGHDT and YNNKEL (reference sequence). This CDR3 spans 12 amino acids. Trimming removed 7 bases at V and 6 bases at J, with 12 bases between. Here the CDR3 reads CASTQGSDGYTF. The CDR3 region has the DNA TGTGCCAGCACCCAGGGGAGCGATGGCTACACCTTC.

This chain links TRBV18 with TRBJ1-5; unclear D gene. Germline lookup yields CDR1 KGHSH and CDR2 LQKENI. Trimming removed 3 bases from V and 5 bases from J, with 11 bases in between. The CDR3 consists of 14 residues. In DNA, the CDR3 is TGTGCCAGCTCACCCGGACTTGGCGATCAGCCCCAGCATTTT. The encoded protein is CASSPGLGDQPQHF.

This chain connects TRBV3-1 (or the pseudogene TRBV3-2) to TRBJ2-2; a weak D match, TRBD1 (5 bases). The V end lost 1 base, the J end lost 7 bases, and 13 bases lay between the germline ends. This CDR3 region has 15 residues. Germline lookup yields CDR1 LGHDT and CDR2 YNNKEL (reference sequence). Here the CDR3 reads CASSQGQSKGGELFF. The CDR3 nucleotides read TGTGCCAGCAGCCAAGGACAGTCAAAGGGCGGGGAGCTGTTTTTT.

The V and J genes are TRBV3-1 (or the pseudogene TRBV3-2) and TRBJ1-5; TRBD1 might be the D (5 bases). Germline assignment: CDR1 LGHDT and CDR2 YNNKEL (reference sequence). This CDR3 spans 15 amino acids. V was shortened by 3 bases and J by 3 bases, with 12 bases between the two germline ends. CDR3 DNA: TGTGCCAGCAGCCAGGGGCAGGGCACCAATCAGCCCCAGCATTTT. Encoded protein: CASSQGQGTNQPQHF.

The chain combines TRBV18 with TRBJ1-4, with TRBD1 as a possible D gene (6 bases). The CDR3 extends over 13 amino acids. V shed 4 bases and J shed 6 bases, with 9 bases lying between them. Germline V gene data show CDR1 as KGHSH and CDR2 as LQKENI. CDR3: CASSRGPDEKLFF. CDR3 sequence (DNA): TGTGCCAGCTCACGGGGGCCGGATGAAAAACTGTTTTTT.

The chain has TRBV28 and TRBJ2-5; D call uncertain. This CDR3 contains 14 residues. Trimming removed 3 bases from V and 1 base from J, with 9 bases in between. CDR1 is MDHEN and CDR2 is SYDVKM in the germline V gene. The CDR3 DNA sequence: TGTGCCAGCAGTTTCGACTCGTTCCAAGAGACCCAGTACTTC. Protein sequence: CASSFDSFQETQYF.

This clone appeared once. The rearrangement links TRBV27 to TRBJ1-1; 7 bases align to TRBD1. The CDR3 runs 16 residues. With 2 bases clipped from V and 1 base from J, the junction kept 7 bases outside the gene matches. Germline CDR1 is MNHEY and CDR2 is SMNVEV (reference sequence). The CDR3 sequence: CASSLIQNRGNTEAFF. The CDR3 nucleotides read TGTGCCAGCAGTTTAATACAAAACAGGGGGAACACTGAAGCTTTCTTT.

The chain joins TRBV15 to TRBJ2-2; a weak D match, TRBD2 (6 bases). Trimming pared 1 base from V and 1 base from J, leaving 16 bases between. Per germline, CDR1 LNHNV and CDR2 YYDKDF (reference sequence). The CDR3 runs to 18 residues. CDR3 nucleotide sequence: TGTGCCACCAGCAGAGCCGTCGGTGGGCGGGAGAACACCGGGGAGCTGTTTTTT. Protein product: CATSRAVGGRENTGELFF.

Concerning this clone: Other DNA sequences in this sample translate to the same CDR3. This sequence joins TRBV18 and TRBJ1-1; D unclear. Looked up from germline, CDR1 is KGHSH and CDR2 is LQKENI. The CDR3 totals 13 residues. With 3 bases removed from V and 3 bases from J, the gap between germline ends came to 8 bases. The CDR3 DNA reads TGTGCCAGCTCACCTTTGCGGGACACTGAAGCTTTCTTT. It encodes CASSPLRDTEAFF.

The V and J genes are TRBV28 and TRBJ1-2, with 11 bases lining up with TRBD1. CDR1 is MDHEN and CDR2 is SYDVKM in the germline V gene. V lost 5 bases and J lost 7; bases outside the gene matches: 9. This CDR3 is built from 15 residues. The CDR3 spells CASSPRGQGAGGYTF. The DNA of the CDR3 is TGTGCCAGCAGTCCTCGAGGACAGGGGGCGGGTGGCTACACCTTC.

The V and J genes are TRBV28 and TRBJ1-2; D remains unclear. Trimming pared 3 bases from V and 4 bases from J, leaving 6 bases between. This CDR3 contains 12 residues. CDR1 is MDHEN, CDR2 SYDVKM, per germline. This chain's CDR3 is CASSLNSYGYTF. DNA for the CDR3: TGTGCCAGCAGTTTGAACAGCTATGGCTACACCTTC.